The clone carrying this T cell receptor (beta chain) has at least ten counts. CDR3 size: 10 residues. Looked up from germline, CDR1 is SQVTM and CDR2 is ANQGSEA. V dropped 0 bases and J dropped 5 bases, with 1 base sitting between them. TCRdb called the 5' RACE reads again in MiXCR, with one record for every CDR3 protein. Here the sample spans around 30,000 distinct CDR3 sequences, under 6% being singletons. This sample is part of a study of neurological immune-mediated disorders. This TCR came from a man aged 18 to 35 in good health. Sequencing used PBMCs. J is TRBJ1-2 and V is TRBV29-1; the D is unclear. The CDR3 region has the DNA TGCAGCGTTGAAGATTATGGCTACACCTTC. Its protein is CSVEDYGYTF.